This TCR beta chain was captured in a study of cytomegalovirus exposure and HLA in healthy donors. Whole-study findings and limits: Cytomegalovirus-associated TCR beta chains were listed, numbering 150 to 200. Donors belonging to an Asian-associated ancestry cluster reportedly showed fewer N-insertions in productive TCRs than the roughly 680-donor mean, according to what a later analysis found. Roughly even sequencing depth across donors was the assumption behind the presence/absence analyses. The availability of immune exposure information extended only to CMV serostatus.

Details on this clone: Its antigen is unidentified.

CDR1 is MNHEY, CDR2 SVGAGI, per germline. This CDR3 has 15 amino acids. V gave up 2 bases and J gave up 5 bases; unmatched junction bases: 6. PCR involved 60 Vbeta and 13 Jbeta primers. Profiled with immunoSEQ multiplex PCR; TCRdb holds only in-frame clones, not every one. Of 150,000 or so clones in the sample, roughly 77% were seen once. Source material: PBMCs. This chain connects TRBV6-5 to TRBJ2-3; 8 bases fit TRBD1. The sequence was collected from a man aged 25-45 years in good health and CMV-seropositive. CDR3 in amino acids: CASSYQDRAKDTQYF. The CDR3 DNA reads as TGTGCCAGCAGTTACCAGGACAGGGCGAAAGATACGCAGTATTTT.